This entry features one T cell receptor (beta chain) sequence. Its target is not known. The data were taken from a study of OX40 agonist ivuxolimab in advanced cancers. Study-wide results and limits: The work left the antigen specificity of expanded peripheral T cells undetermined. Partial responders receiving 0.1-3.0 mg/kg showed among the lowest clonal expansion. Among T cells, CD8+ cells averaged more expanded clones than CD4+ cells.

The table came from immunoSEQ multiplex PCR; TCRdb's copy has only in-frame clones and leaves some out. Among about 64,000 clones listed, 88% were seen once. This CDR3 is 14 amino acids long. Trimming cost V 0 bases and J 3 bases, with 10 bases left between them. CDR1 is SGDLS, CDR2 YYNGEE, per germline. V is TRBV9 and J is TRBJ2-7, with D perhaps matching TRBD2 (6 bases). The source was CD4+ or CD8+ T cells sorted from blood, collected in a trial of the OX40 agonist ivuxolimab. The clonotype originates from an adult with an advanced solid tumor such as melanoma, head and neck, liver or kidney cancer. Here the CDR3 reads CASSVAVGGYEQYF. CDR3 coding DNA: TGTGCCAGCAGCGTAGCAGTCGGGGGCTACGAGCAGTACTTC.